Below, 25 T cell receptor beta chains from the same sample are listed, as sequenced in a study of blood T cell repertoires in COVID-19. Using immunoSEQ multiplex PCR, the repertoire was profiled, and TCRdb retains in-frame clones only, with some absent. The sample lists roughly 100,000 clones; nearly 90% were seen once. Sequenced: peripheral blood. These receptors were obtained from a man between 45 and 60 years old in a cohort sampled during active COVID-19.

The chain combines TRBV2 with TRBJ2-1; D unclear. V was trimmed by 2 bases and J by 4 bases, leaving 12 bases between them. The CDR3 runs 15 residues. The germline CDR1 and CDR2 sequences are SNHLY and FYNNEI. Here the CDR3 DNA reads TGTGCCAGCAGTGAAAGTTTTGGCATATACAATGAGCAGTTCTTC. It specifies CASSESFGIYNEQFF.

This chain links TRBV6-5 with TRBJ1-6, with D possibly matching TRBD1 (5 bases). Germline lookup yields CDR1 MNHEY and CDR2 SVGAGI. This CDR3 is built from 13 residues. V lost 7 bases, J lost 10 bases, and 14 bases lay in between. The CDR3 DNA reads as TGTGCCAGCACAGGAGGGGTTGACTCACCCCTCCACTTT. This gives the protein CASTGGVDSPLHF.

This chain links TRBV7-2 with TRBJ2-3; possibly TRBD2 for D (6 bases). CDR1 SGHTA and CDR2 FQGNSA come from the germline V gene. V was clipped by 1 base and J by 2 bases, with 13 bases between them. The CDR3 runs 16 residues. CDR3 amino acids: CASSLGLRGSTDTQYF. CDR3 nucleotide sequence: TGTGCCAGCAGCTTAGGATTGCGGGGTTCCACAGATACGCAGTATTTT. Supplemented by reference TRBV7-2 and TRBJ2-3, the full variable domain reads GAGVSQSPSNKVTEKGKDVELRCDPISGHTALYWYRQSLGQGLEFLIYFQGNSAPDKSGLPSDRFSAERTGGSVSTLTIQRTQQEDSAVYLCASSLGLRGSTDTQYFGPGTRLTVL.

The V gene is TRBV5-4, the J gene TRBJ2-6, with a tentative D call TRBD1 (5 bases). CDR1 SGHNT and CDR2 YYREEE come from the germline V gene (reference sequence). The CDR3 contains 17 residues. Trimming cost V 1 base and J 0 bases, with 11 bases left between them. CDR3: CASSLTGDFSGANVLTF. The CDR3 DNA is TGTGCCAGCAGCTTGACAGGAGACTTCTCTGGGGCCAACGTCCTGACTTTC.

This chain connects TRBV3-1 (or the pseudogene TRBV3-2) to TRBJ1-1; 10 nucleotides line up with TRBD1. From germline, CDR1 is LGHDT and CDR2 YNNKEL (reference sequence). The V segment lost 5 bases and the J segment 5 bases; nucleotides outside the gene matches: 8. The CDR3 totals 15 residues. The CDR3 reads CASSVGQGSWTEAFF. The CDR3 nucleotides are TGTGCCAGCAGCGTGGGACAGGGGTCGTGGACTGAAGCTTTCTTT.

The chain has TRBV28 and TRBJ2-1; 10 positions match TRBD2. V lost 6 bases, J lost 3 bases, and 11 bases stayed unmatched. The CDR3 contains 17 residues. The V gene's germline CDR1 is MDHEN and CDR2 SYDVKM. In DNA, the CDR3 is TGTGCCAGCAGACTCCTACAGATAGCGGGGGGCTACAATGAGCAGTTCTTC. Protein sequence: CASRLLQIAGGYNEQFF.

This clone was seen at least ten times. The V gene is TRBV7-9, the J gene TRBJ2-5, with 8 positions matching TRBD2. Germline V gene sequence: CDR1 SEHNR, CDR2 FQNEAQ (reference sequence). With V trimmed by 5 bases and J by 2 bases, 16 bases remained unmatched. The CDR3 extends over 18 amino acids. The CDR3, as DNA: TGTGCCAGCAGCGTAACCCGGGGGGGGCCTCAGGGGCAAGAGACCCAGTACTTC. This codes for CASSVTRGGPQGQETQYF.

This chain links TRBV19 with TRBJ2-2; D unresolved. CDR1 LNHDA and CDR2 SQIVND come from the germline V gene (reference sequence). V was clipped by 3 bases and J by 7 bases, with 15 bases between them. The CDR3 runs to 15 residues. The CDR3 coding sequence is TGTGCCAGTAGTATGCTCCCCACAACGGGCGGGGAGCTGTTTTTT. This codes for CASSMLPTTGGELFF.

This chain uses TRBV6-5 with TRBJ2-7, with D perhaps TRBD1 (6 bases). This CDR3 region has 13 residues. Trimming left V 6 bases short and J 1 base short, with 10 bases between. Per the germline V gene, CDR1 is MNHEY and CDR2 is SVGAGI. For the CDR3, the DNA is TGTGCCAGCAGCCACACAGGGTCCTACGAGCAGTACTTC. Its protein is CASSHTGSYEQYF.

This clone has only a few counts. V and J are TRBV6-6 and TRBJ2-6; possible D gene TRBD2, 5 bases. CDR3 size: 15 residues. V lost 2 bases and J lost 2, with 7 bases in between. CDR1 and CDR2 (germline): MNHNY, SVGAGI (reference sequence). The CDR3 DNA reads as TGTGCCAGCAGTTACGTCGGGGCTGGGGCCAACGTCCTGACTTTC. It specifies CASSYVGAGANVLTF.

Concerning this clone: A junction end diverges from the germline sequence, so it may reflect a read error. This rearrangement joins TRBV7-7 to TRBJ2-7, with D tentatively TRBD1 (6 bases). The CDR3 totals 15 residues. CDR1 is SSHAT, CDR2 FNYEAQ, per germline (reference sequence). The CDR3 is CASSLGTTGSYEQYF. The CDR3 coding sequence is TGTGCTAGCAGCTTAGGGACGACAGGTTCCTACGAGCAGTACTTC.

The chain is built from TRBV7-9 and TRBJ2-5; tentatively, D is TRBD1 (5 bases). Germline CDR1 SEHNR, CDR2 FQNEAQ (reference sequence). The CDR3 runs to 14 residues. V was shortened by 6 bases and J by 5 bases, with 16 bases between the two germline ends. In DNA form, the CDR3 reads TGTGCCAGCAGTACGGACAAAGGTCGGGAGACCCAGTACTTC. Protein: CASSTDKGRETQYF.

This clone was recorded many times. J is TRBJ2-7 and V is TRBV4-3; a possible D gene is TRBD1 (5 bases). The germline gives CDR1 LGHNA, CDR2 YSLEER. This CDR3 spans 13 amino acids. Deletions cut 1 base from V and 7 bases from J, with 11 bases between. This chain's CDR3 is CASSQVTAGEQYF. In DNA form, the CDR3 reads TGCGCCAGCAGCCAAGTGACAGCCGGGGAGCAGTACTTC.

The V and J genes are TRBV11-3 and TRBJ2-1, with 8 bases fitting TRBD2. V shed 6 bases, J shed 7 bases, and the junction held 5 bases outside the gene matches. Germline V gives CDR1 SGHNT, CDR2 YENEEA. The CDR3 sequence is 13 residues long. The CDR3 is CASSRGGRNEQFF. The CDR3 DNA reads TGTGCCAGCAGTCGCGGGGGGAGGAATGAGCAGTTCTTC.

The CDR3: CASSRLGTGRLITEAFF. Here the CDR3 DNA reads TGTGCCAGCAGCCGGCTAGGGACAGGGCGATTGATAACTGAAGCTTTCTTT. The chain uses TRBV11-2 and TRBJ1-1; 9 nucleotides match TRBD1. The CDR3 runs 17 residues. After removal of 5 bases from V and 5 bases from J, the junction contained 15 bases not matched to a gene. Germline CDR1 reads SGHAT; CDR2 reads FQNNGV.

The genes are TRBV10-3 and TRBJ2-5; 12 nucleotides match TRBD2. In germline, CDR1 is ENHRY, CDR2 SYGVKD. The CDR3 has 15 residues. V shed 5 bases and J 0 bases; nucleotides not matched to a gene: 1. The CDR3 reads CAISRTSGDQETQYF. CDR3 nucleotides: TGTGCCATCAGTCGGACTAGCGGGGACCAAGAGACCCAGTACTTC.

This chain links TRBV28 with TRBJ2-2, with a weak D call TRBD2 (5 bases). There are 16 residues in the CDR3. The V end lost 3 bases, the J end lost 1 base, and 12 bases lay between the germline ends. From germline, CDR1 is MDHEN and CDR2 SYDVKM. The CDR3 protein is CASSLSAGMNTGELFF. CDR3 in DNA: TGTGCCAGCAGTTTGAGCGCGGGTATGAACACCGGGGAGCTGTTTTTT.

This chain's CDR3 is CASSLAFGPFHF. DNA for the CDR3: TGTGCCAGCAGCTTAGCATTTGGGCCTTTCCACTTT. The chain joins TRBV11-3 to TRBJ1-6; D is undetermined. The length of the CDR3 is 12 residues. The germline V gene has CDR1 SGHNT and CDR2 YENEEA. V lost 1 base and J lost 17, with 12 bases in between.

The rearrangement joins TRBV10-1 to TRBJ2-1; TRBD2 might be the D (5 bases). Germline lookup yields CDR1 WNHNN and CDR2 SYGVQD (reference sequence). There are 13 residues in the CDR3. The germline V and J ends were trimmed by 5 bases and 8 bases, with 13 bases remaining between them. The CDR3 nucleotides are TGCGCCAGCAGTACCGGACTCAAGGATGAGCAGTTCTTC. This gives the protein CASSTGLKDEQFF.

The rearrangement links TRBV11-3 to TRBJ2-1, with TRBD1 identical over 9 bases. The CDR3 spans 13 residues. Looked up from germline, CDR1 is SGHNT and CDR2 is YENEEA. V shed 4 bases, J shed 8 bases, and the junction held 3 bases outside the gene matches. The CDR3: CASSWGQGDEQFF. The CDR3 coding sequence is TGTGCCAGCAGCTGGGGACAGGGCGATGAGCAGTTCTTC.

This chain joins TRBV7-9 and TRBJ1-1; no firm D call. CDR1 SEHNR and CDR2 FQNEAQ come from the germline V gene (reference sequence). The CDR3 is made up of 14 amino acids. V shed 1 base and J shed 6 bases, with 12 bases lying between them. The CDR3 nucleotides are TGTGCCAGCAGCTTAGGTGGGGAGTTGTCTGAAGCTTTCTTT. It codes for CASSLGGELSEAFF.

This clone was observed at least ten times. The sample has other DNA sequences that encode this CDR3 too. The chain recombines TRBV5-1 with TRBJ2-7; D perhaps matches TRBD1 (6 bases). This CDR3 is built from 14 residues. Germline V CDR1 and CDR2: SGHRS, YFSETQ. The germline V and J ends were trimmed by 1 base and 2 bases, with 10 bases remaining between them. The CDR3 reads CASSLRGQTYEQYF. CDR3 in DNA: TGCGCCAGCAGCTTGAGAGGACAGACCTACGAGCAGTACTTC.

The chain has TRBV21-1 and TRBJ2-3; the tabulated D call, TRBD2, remains unverified against the DNA. TRBV21-1 is a pseudogene locus. The CDR3 runs to 18 residues. As DNA, the CDR3 is TGTGCCAGCAGCAAAAAGGTGTCAGCGGGGGGACTCACAGATACGCAGTATTTT. Protein sequence: CASSKKVSAGGLTDTQYF.

J is TRBJ1-2 and V is TRBV7-9, with unresolved D. Trimming took 2 bases from V and 9 from J, leaving 10 bases between them. CDR1 is SEHNR, CDR2 FQNEAQ, per germline (reference sequence). This CDR3 has 12 amino acids. CDR3 region: CASSLRRHRYTF. CDR3 nucleotides: TGTGCCAGCAGCTTAAGGCGGCATCGCTACACCTTC.

This chain uses TRBV6-5 with TRBJ2-5; TRBD1 is a possible D gene (5 bases). Germline V gene data show CDR1 as MNHEY and CDR2 as SVGAGI. The CDR3 runs 16 residues. V shed 0 bases and J shed 4 bases, with 15 bases lying between them. CDR3: CASSYSRVAGSETQYF. The CDR3 nucleotides read TGTGCCAGCAGTTACTCGAGAGTCGCAGGGTCAGAGACCCAGTACTTC.